This T cell receptor (beta chain) came from a study of beta chain features in type 1 diabetes. As concerns this clone: What it recognizes is unknown.

Study-level points and caveats: Insertions at VDJ junctions were less frequent in type 1 diabetes patients. These patients also deleted more nucleotides at the same junctions. Because the template was cDNA, high-expressing cells might be over-represented.

The sequenced template was cDNA made from the entire isolated RNA. Measured with immunoSEQ multiplex PCR; TCRdb has only the in-frame clones, and not every one. In the table there are roughly 150,000 clones, about 8.5% of which are singletons. V lost 2 bases, J lost 5 bases, and 17 bases lay in between. The germline V gene encodes CDR1 SGHTA and CDR2 FQGNSA. The CDR3 covers 16 residues. The chain has TRBV7-2 and TRBJ2-3, with D possibly TRBD2 on 7 matching bases. The TCR originated in a man aged 18 to 30 in good health. The sample was central memory CD4+ T cells from blood. The CDR3 region is CASSLKGGPVVDTQYF. In DNA form, the CDR3 reads TGTGCCAGCAGCTTAAAGGGGGGGCCGGTCGTAGATACGCAGTATTTT.